This TCR beta chain was captured by sequencing in a study of identifying expanded T cells in peripheral blood. Note on this clone: No antigen is known for it.

Collection occurred without any documented infections or immune events in donors. Only in-frame clones appear in the TCRdb table, and some are missing; sequencing was by immunoSEQ multiplex PCR. The sample lists under 95,000 clones, 89% occurring once. The CDR3 totals 14 residues. J lost 15 bases, V lost 2 bases, and 13 bases had no gene match. Germline CDR1 is MNHEY and CDR2 is SMNVEV (reference sequence). Study-level findings and limits: Two-week clone count variance significantly increased as total template count grew. About 1.2 clones differed between technical replicates, versus approximately 16 and 19 over time.

This clonotype originated in a person between 18 and 69 years old in good health. Source material: blood. The chain uses TRBV27 and TRBJ2-3, with TRBD2 identical over 8 bases. The CDR3 DNA is TGTGCCAGCAGTTTAACGGCGGGGGGCATGAGTCAATATTTT. Translation: CASSLTAGGMSQYF.